Sequencing of this T cell receptor (beta chain) was carried out in a study of blood T cells in healthy people across ages. The use of a sample-barcoded 5' primer and a J-beta primer mix characterized a second PCR of about 6 to 11 cycles. MiXCR, run by TCRdb on the 5' RACE reads, gives a single entry per CDR3 protein. The sample comprises 1.2 million to 1.5 million distinct CDR3 sequences, 42% of which are singletons, and 7.9% rests with the top ten. About this clonotype: One junction end disagrees with the germline gene, perhaps due to a read error.

This CDR3 spans 13 amino acids. Germline V gives CDR1 MNHEY, CDR2 SMNVEV (reference sequence). The source material was blood. This TCR was sampled from a woman between 18 and 29 years old in good health. The gene calls are TRBV27 and TRBJ2-3; D is unresolved. CDR3 amino acids: CASSSPSTDTKYF. In nucleotides, the CDR3 is TGTGCCAGCAGTTCCCCAAGCACAGATACGAAGTATTTT.